This TCR beta chain was identified in a study of cytomegalovirus exposure and HLA in healthy donors. PCR employed 60 Vbeta and 13 Jbeta primers. Assay: immunoSEQ multiplex PCR; the TCRdb copy retains only in-frame clones and omits some. The top ten hold about 3% of the sample, which has 95,000 to 150,000 clones, more than 15% seen once. This clone appeared a few times. V dropped 9 bases and J dropped 3; count of bases not matched to a gene: 7. Germline V CDR1 and CDR2: MNHEY, SVGAGI. The CDR3 consists of 15 residues. The chain is built from TRBV6-5 and TRBJ2-7, with TRBD2 matching over 14 bases. This receptor was taken from a female donor in good health and CMV-seropositive. Input material: PBMCs. The CDR3 DNA is TGTGCCAGTGGGACTAGCGGGAGTAAGAACTACGAGCAGTACTTC. It translates to CASGTSGSKNYEQYF.